The 19 T cell receptor beta chains below come from one sample, sequenced in a study of Ad26.COV2.S vaccination and SARS-CoV-2 variants. Only in-frame clones appear in the TCRdb table, and some are missing; sequencing was by immunoSEQ multiplex PCR. The profile shows approximately 480,000 clones, roughly 85% of them singletons. As for treatment: roughly 20 received Ad26.COV2.S at low or high dose, single or two shots; several received placebo; per-sample allocation not given. Day 63 following the first vaccine or placebo injection was when the samples were taken. Sequencing used peripheral blood, obtained in a trial of Ad26.COV2.S vaccine versus placebo. These receptors originate from a person aged 18-60 years who received the Ad26.COV2.S COVID-19 vaccine or a placebo.

The chain is built from TRBV13 and TRBJ2-5; D may correspond to TRBD1 or TRBD2 (6 bases each). V was cut by 1 base and J by 5 bases, with 14 bases left in between. In germline, CDR1 is PRHDT, CDR2 FYEKMQ (reference sequence). The CDR3 runs to 15 residues. The CDR3, as DNA: TGTGCCAGCAGCTTAGAGGGGGGCGCCGAGGAGACCCAGTACTTC. Protein product: CASSLEGGAEETQYF.

This chain links TRBV6-2 or TRBV6-3 with TRBJ1-1; perhaps TRBD1 as D (6 bases). The ends were cut back, 1 base at V and 3 bases at J, with 12 bases in the middle. The CDR3 extends over 15 amino acids. The germline gives CDR1 MNHEY, CDR2 SVGEGT. The CDR3 sequence: CASSYLDPGDTEAFF. In DNA, the CDR3 is TGTGCCAGCAGTTACTTGGACCCAGGGGACACTGAAGCTTTCTTT.

The rearrangement uses TRBV6-2 or TRBV6-3 and TRBJ2-5, with TRBD2 matching 9 bases. Germline loops: CDR1 MNHEY, CDR2 SVGEGT. There are 15 residues in the CDR3. V dropped 2 bases and J dropped 5; count of bases not matched to a gene: 6. DNA of the CDR3: TGTGCCAGCAGTTACAATAGCGGGAGAGGGGAGACCCAGTACTTC. It encodes CASSYNSGRGETQYF.

The chain links TRBV20-1 to TRBJ2-1; D remains unclear. The CDR3 sequence is 11 residues long. The germline V gene has CDR1 DFQATT and CDR2 SNEGSKA (reference sequence). CDR3 amino acids: CSLSAYNEQFF. CDR3 sequence (DNA): TGCAGCCTGAGCGCCTACAATGAGCAGTTCTTC.

The chain is built from TRBV9 and TRBJ2-7, with a tentative D call TRBD2 (6 bases). Germline V CDR1 and CDR2: SGDLS, YYNGEE. The CDR3 is made up of 15 amino acids. Deletions cut 0 bases from V and 0 bases from J, with 10 bases between. The CDR3 nucleotides are TGTGCCAGCAGCGTAGGCGGGGCCCCCTCCTACGAGCAGTACTTC. It specifies CASSVGGAPSYEQYF.

The genes are TRBV4-2 and TRBJ2-6; no definite D call. The germline CDR1 and CDR2 sequences are LGHNA and YNFKEQ. Trimming pared 1 base from V and 0 bases from J, leaving 7 bases between. CDR3 length equals 16 residues. Here the CDR3 reads CASSQVTSSGANVLTF. CDR3 nucleotides: TGTGCCAGCAGCCAAGTTACAAGCTCTGGGGCCAACGTCCTGACTTTC.

This sequence joins TRBV7-9 and TRBJ2-5; D gene unclear. The CDR3 is 14 amino acids. Germline CDR1 reads SEHNR; CDR2 reads FQNEAQ (reference sequence). Trimming removed 1 base from V and 5 bases from J, with 11 bases in between. The CDR3 here is CASSLVAEGETQYF. CDR3 nucleotides: TGTGCCAGCAGCTTAGTGGCGGAAGGGGAGACCCAGTACTTC.

The chain is built from TRBV30 and TRBJ2-1; 12 nucleotides agree with TRBD2. The CDR3 sequence is 13 residues long. The junction had 2 bases not matched to a gene; V was cut back by 5 bases and J by 6 bases. Germline loops: CDR1 GTSNPN, CDR2 SVGIG (reference sequence). The CDR3: CAWSSGRGNEQFF. The CDR3 nucleotides read TGTGCCTGGTCTAGCGGGAGGGGCAATGAGCAGTTCTTC. Full variable domain (remainder filled in from reference TRBV30 and TRBJ2-1): SQTIHQWPATLVQPVGSPLSLECTVEGTSNPNLYWYRQAAGRGLQLLFYSVGIGQISSEVPQNLSASRPQDRQFILSSKKLLLSDSGFYLCAWSSGRGNEQFFGPGTRLTVL.

This clone was picked up a small number of times. This chain connects TRBV25-1 to TRBJ1-2, with 11 bases fitting TRBD1. CDR3 length: 18 amino acids. The V gene end was trimmed by 3 bases and the J gene end by 3 bases; junction bases not matched to a gene: 12. Per the germline V gene, CDR1 is MGHDK and CDR2 is SYGVNS. CDR3 DNA: TGTGCCAGCAGTGACCGCCCCGGGACAGGGGGAGCAGACTATGGCTACACCTTC. Translating gives CASSDRPGTGGADYGYTF.

The V call is TRBV28, the J call TRBJ2-1; D is undetermined. V shed 9 bases and J shed 1 base, with 1 base lying between them. Germline V lookup: CDR1 MDHEN, CDR2 SYDVKM. CDR3 length: 10 residues. CDR3 DNA sequence: TGTGCCAGTTCCTACAATGAGCAGTTCTTC. It translates to CASSYNEQFF.

CDR3 DNA sequence: TGTGCCAGCAGAGGACTAGCGGGAGGGGGAGTTAGAGATACGCAGTATTTT. This encodes CASRGLAGGGVRDTQYF. This chain joins TRBV9 and TRBJ2-3, with 15 bases lining up with TRBD2. Germline CDR1 and CDR2: SGDLS and YYNGEE. V was pared by 5 bases and J by 5 bases, with 9 bases of the junction left unmatched. This CDR3 contains 17 residues.

The chain joins TRBV14 to TRBJ2-6; the D gene is possibly TRBD1 (6 bases). In germline, CDR1 is SGHDN, CDR2 FVKESK. The V end lost 1 base, the J end lost 0 bases, and 13 bases lay between the germline ends. The CDR3 is 18 amino acids. The CDR3 loop reads CASSQGGHQSSGANVLTF. The DNA of the CDR3 is TGTGCCAGCAGCCAAGGGGGACACCAGTCCTCTGGGGCCAACGTCCTGACTTTC.

The V gene is TRBV18, the J gene TRBJ2-1, with 8 bases fitting TRBD2. From germline, CDR1 is KGHSH and CDR2 LQKENI. The junction had 6 bases not matched to a gene; V was cut back by 6 bases and J by 5 bases. The CDR3 is 14 amino acids. CDR3 nucleotides: TGTGCCAGCTCCAGACGGGGACTAGACAATGAGCAGTTCTTC. This encodes CASSRRGLDNEQFF.

The rearrangement uses TRBV19 and TRBJ1-3, with no clear D. Looked up from germline, CDR1 is LNHDA and CDR2 is SQIVND (reference sequence). The V gene lost 11 bases and the J gene lost 0 bases, with 14 bases spanning the gap. CDR3 length: 14 amino acids. The CDR3 bases are TGTGCCTCCCGGCGGGCAAACTCTGGAAACACCATATATTTT. It encodes CASRRANSGNTIYF. The variable domain in full, with the rest retrieved from reference TRBV19 and TRBJ1-3, is DGGITQSPKYLFRKEGQNVTLSCEQNLNHDAMYWYRQDPGQGLRLIYYSQIVNDFQKGDIAEGYSVSREKKESFPLTVTSAQKNPTAFYLCASRRANSGNTIYFGEGSWLTVV.

The V and J genes are TRBV29-1 and TRBJ2-5, with 7 bases matching TRBD2. Germline V CDR1 and CDR2: SQVTM, ANQGSEA. This CDR3 has 10 residues. Germline trimming cut 7 bases from V and 4 bases from J; bases unmatched to any gene: 0. This CDR3 is CSGGGETQYF. The CDR3 bases are TGCAGCGGCGGGGGAGAGACCCAGTACTTC. Using reference TRBV29-1 and TRBJ2-5 for the parts outside the CDR3, the full variable domain is SAVISQKPSRDICQRGTSLTIQCQVDSQVTMMFWYRQQPGQSLTLIATANQGSEATYESGFVIDKFPISRPNLTFSTLTVSNMSPEDSSIYLCSGGGETQYFGPGTRLLVL.

The chain joins TRBV6-5 to TRBJ2-7; D gene ambiguous. The CDR3 totals 15 residues. V dropped 6 bases and J dropped 4 bases, with 19 bases sitting between them. Germline CDR1 reads MNHEY; CDR2 reads SVGAGI. CDR3 DNA: TGTGCCAGCAGCGACGTACGATGGGGATTTTACGAGCAGTACTTC. Its translation is CASSDVRWGFYEQYF.

About this clone: This sample includes further DNA sequences coding for the same CDR3. This chain joins TRBV28 and TRBJ2-7; D remains ambiguous. Trimming took 3 bases from V and 7 from J, leaving 7 bases between them. This CDR3 comprises 11 residues. Germline CDR1 MDHEN, CDR2 SYDVKM. The CDR3 region has the DNA TGTGCCAGCAGTTTTGCACGTGAGCAGTACTTC. Translated, it gives CASSFAREQYF.

The J gene is TRBJ2-7, the V gene TRBV7-2; D assignment may be TRBD1 or TRBD2 (6 bases each). CDR3 size: 14 residues. Trimming stripped 5 bases from V and 3 bases from J, with 14 bases between. Germline values: CDR1 SGHTA, CDR2 FQGNSA. In nucleotides, the CDR3 is TGTGCCAGCAGCCCCCTTGGGGGGCACTACGAGCAGTACTTC. It translates to CASSPLGGHYEQYF.

This sequence joins TRBV30 and TRBJ1-2, with 8 bases fitting TRBD1. V lost 5 bases to trimming and J lost 8 bases; unmatched junction nucleotides: 10. This CDR3 region has 13 residues. Per the germline V gene, CDR1 is GTSNPN and CDR2 is SVGIG (reference sequence). The DNA for the CDR3 is TGTGCCTGGTTAATGACAGGGGTGGCGGGCTACACCTTC. Translated, it gives CAWLMTGVAGYTF.